This paragraph reports one T cell receptor (beta chain). V lost 4 bases and J lost 3; bases outside the gene matches: 15. The CDR3 has 17 residues. Germline CDR1 and CDR2: MDHEN and SYDVKM. The sample originates from a study of shared T cell receptors in the human thymus. Clones were read by immunoSEQ multiplex PCR, and TCRdb kept only the in-frame ones, dropping some. Here the sample spans just under 550,000 clones, roughly 74% being singletons. These data also featured in a second study, about human thymus T cells. This second report adds: Resections obtained during corrective heart surgery supplied the thymus tissue. Both thymic and peripheral blood repertoires showed apparently biased V and J usage. Unrelated individuals had highly overlapping thymic repertoires, as reported in related research.

This TCR was sampled from a boy under two years old with a congenital heart defect. Sequencing was carried out using thymocytes. The chain combines TRBV28 with TRBJ2-7, with TRBD2 matching 7 bases. The CDR3 DNA reads TGTGCCAGCAGTTGCACCTCGGGTCCTAGCGGAGACTACGAGCAGTACTTC. Amino acid sequence: CASSCTSGPSGDYEQYF.